These T cell receptor beta chains were read from a single sample in a study of OX40 agonist ivuxolimab in advanced cancers. Method: immunoSEQ multiplex PCR; TCRdb's copy keeps in-frame clones and lacks some. The repertoire holds about 50,000 clones, with roughly 90% as singletons. This specimen consisted of CD4+ or CD8+ T cells sorted from blood, obtained in a trial of the OX40 agonist ivuxolimab. The receptors stem from an adult with an advanced solid tumor such as melanoma, head and neck, liver or kidney cancer. The CDR3 runs from the conserved cysteine through the conserved F or W. D genes are given only for firm matches. Clone size appears in some rows only: once, few, many, or a class for an expanded clone.

clone_size d_call j_call cdr3_length v_call cdr3_nt cdr3_aa
. . TRBJ2-3 14 TRBV19 TGTGCCAGTAGTGCAGGGATCACAAGGAACACGCAGTATTTT CASSAGITRNTQYF
. TRBD1 TRBJ2-5 16 TRBV19 TGTGCCAGTAGTGAGGGACAGGTGGTGTACCAAGAGACCCAGTACTTC CASSEGQVVYQETQYF
once . TRBJ2-7 13 TRBV29-1 TGCAGCGCCCTAGTTGAGCCAACCTACGAGCAGTACTTC CSALVEPTYEQYF
once TRBD2 TRBJ2-3 15 TRBV2 TGTGCCAGCAGCCGGACTAGCGGGAGTGCAGATACGCAGTATTTT CASSRTSGSADTQYF
. TRBD2 TRBJ2-5 17 TRBV7-8 TGTGCCAGCAGCTTAGCCTCGCGGCTAGCGGGACAAGAGACCCAGTACTTC CASSLASRLAGQETQYF
. . TRBJ1-3 16 TRBV13 TGTGCCAGCAGCTTAGGGTCCAAAGGCTCTGGAAACACCATATATTTT CASSLGSKGSGNTIYF
. . TRBJ2-2 14 TRBV19 TGTGCCAGTAGTGTCCTCCAGGGCACCGGGGAGCTGTTTTTT CASSVLQGTGELFF
. TRBD2 TRBJ2-1 15 TRBV6-5 TGTGCCAGCAGACCACTAGCGGGAGGAAGCAATGAGCAGTTCTTC CASRPLAGGSNEQFF
. . TRBJ2-7 14 TRBV28 TGTGCCAGCAGGGGTGGAACGGACTCCTACGAGCAGTACTTC CASRGGTDSYEQYF
once . TRBJ1-1 13 TRBV2 TGTGCCAGCATTGGGGGGGCGAACACTGAAGCTTTCTTT CASIGGANTEAFF
. . TRBJ1-2 12 TRBV29-1 TGCAGCGTTGAACTTCAGGACTATGGCTACACCTTC CSVELQDYGYTF
. . TRBJ1-2 15 TRBV4-1 TGCGCCAGCAGCCAAGGCCAAGGGATAGGCTATGGCTACACCTTC CASSQGQGIGYGYTF
. . TRBJ2-3 12 TRBV6-1 TGTGCCAGCAGTGAACTCGCACATACGCAGTATTTT CASSELAHTQYF
. . TRBJ2-3 16 TRBV9 TGTGCCAGCAGCGTAGATGCGTCTAGCAACACAGATACGCAGTATTTT CASSVDASSNTDTQYF
once TRBD2 TRBJ2-5 16 TRBV4-1 TGCGCCAGCAGCCAAGTCCTAGCGGGGTTTGGAGAGACCCAGTACTTC CASSQVLAGFGETQYF
. TRBD2 TRBJ2-1 16 TRBV7-9 TGTGCCAGCAGCTTAGTAGGGCCAGGGCGGGGGAATGAGCAGTTCTTC CASSLVGPGRGNEQFF
. TRBD1 TRBJ2-5 15 TRBV5-1 TGCGCCAGCAGCTGGACAGGGAACTTCGGGGAGACCCAGTACTTC CASSWTGNFGETQYF
medium-sized TRBD1 TRBJ2-7 15 TRBV7-6 TGTGCCAGCAGCTTAGGTTGGACAGGAATCTACGAGCAGTACTTC CASSLGWTGIYEQYF
. . TRBJ1-1 13 TRBV10-1 TGCGCCAGCAGCCTCACCCTCGGCACTGAAGCTTTCTTT CASSLTLGTEAFF
. . TRBJ2-7 12 TRBV6-5 TGTGCCAGCAGCCCCTCGGGGTACGAGCAGTACTTC CASSPSGYEQYF
. . TRBJ1-6 16 TRBV13 TGTGCCAGCAGCTTAGGCCCATACAGTACACATTCACCCCTCCACTTT CASSLGPYSTHSPLHF
. . TRBJ1-1 15 TRBV15 TGTGCCACCAGCAGAGATCGCGGAGAGGGGACTGAAGCTTTCTTT CATSRDRGEGTEAFF
. . TRBJ2-1 12 TRBV9 TGTGCCAGCAGCGTAGGGGGGGATGAGCAGTTCTTC CASSVGGDEQFF
. TRBD2 TRBJ2-7 13 TRBV29-1 TGCAGCGTAGGACTAGGTTTTGCCTACGAGCAGTACTTC CSVGLGFAYEQYF
. . TRBJ1-1 18 TRBV4-1 TGCGCCAGCAGCCAAGGGGCCGCTACAGGACCAGCGAACACTGAAGCTTTCTTT CASSQGAATGPANTEAFF
. . TRBJ2-5 16 TRBV7-2 TGTGCCAGCAGCTTAGTATTCGGGGGGCGTCAAGAGACCCAGTACTTC CASSLVFGGRQETQYF
. . TRBJ1-1 13 TRBV19 TGTGCCAGTACCATGGGGACCCCGACTGAAGCTTTCTTT CASTMGTPTEAFF
. TRBD2 TRBJ2-3 19 TRBV4-3 TGCGCCAGCAGCCAAAATATGGGCCTCACGGGAGGAGGCACAGATACGCAGTATTTT CASSQNMGLTGGGTDTQYF
. TRBD2 TRBJ2-1 18 TRBV4-1 TGCGCCAGCAGCCACGGACCGGGACTAGCGAGGGATGGCAATGAGCAGTTCTTC CASSHGPGLARDGNEQFF
. TRBD2 TRBJ2-7 15 TRBV27 TGTGCCAGCAGTTTAACGGGAGGGCCGGCCTACGAGCAGTACTTC CASSLTGGPAYEQYF
. TRBD1 TRBJ2-7 14 TRBV9 TGTGCCAGCAGCGGGGACAGGGGGGAGGTCGAGCAGTACTTC CASSGDRGEVEQYF
. . TRBJ2-1 12 TRBV28 TGTGCCAGCAGTTTAGGACGTACTGAGCAGTTCTTC CASSLGRTEQFF
. . TRBJ2-6 13 TRBV27 TGTGCCAGCAGTTCTTACGGGGCCAACGTCCTGACTTTC CASSSYGANVLTF
. TRBD2 TRBJ2-3 15 TRBV9 TGTGCCAGCAGCGGGAGCGGGAGGGGGGCAGATACGCAGTATTTT CASSGSGRGADTQYF
. TRBD1 TRBJ1-5 14 TRBV7-9 TGTGCCAGCAGCGCAGAGGGGGCTCCTCAGCCCCAGCATTTT CASSAEGAPQPQHF
. TRBD1 TRBJ1-2 16 TRBV28 TGTGCCAGCAGTTCCCAGCGGGGGACAGGGGCATATGGCTACACCTTC CASSSQRGTGAYGYTF
. . TRBJ1-5 14 TRBV29-1 TGCAGCGTTGACGGGGCGGATAGCAATCAGCCCCAGCATTTT CSVDGADSNQPQHF
. TRBD2 TRBJ2-1 14 TRBV28 TGTGCCAGCAGTTTGAACCTGGGGGGGAATGAGCAGTTCTTC CASSLNLGGNEQFF
. . TRBJ1-3 13 TRBV29-1 TGCAGCGGGAGGGGGGGCTCTGGAAACACCATATATTTT CSGRGGSGNTIYF
. . TRBJ2-5 12 TRBV5-1 TGCGCCAGCAGTGTCGAGTATGAGACCCAGTACTTC CASSVEYETQYF
once . TRBJ2-3 10 TRBV29-1 TGCAGCGTAGTCACAGATACGCAGTATTTT CSVVTDTQYF
once TRBD1 TRBJ1-5 16 TRBV19 TGTGCCAGTAGCCCCCCGGGACAGGGGTTGAATCAGCCCCAGCATTTT CASSPPGQGLNQPQHF
. TRBD1 TRBJ2-7 17 TRBV6-1 TGTGCCAGCAGTGAACCTCCCGGTGGGACAGGGTTCGCCGAGCAGTACTTC CASSEPPGGTGFAEQYF
. TRBD1 TRBJ2-7 14 TRBV28 TGTGCCGTACAACGGGACAGGGGGTTCTACGAGCAGTACTTC CAVQRDRGFYEQYF
. TRBD1 TRBJ1-2 14 TRBV7-9 TGTGCCAGCAGCTTAGGTGGGACAGCCTATGGCTACACCTTC CASSLGGTAYGYTF
. . TRBJ2-7 14 TRBV9 TGTGCCAGCAGCGTCGGTCAGCCGACCTACGAGCAGTACTTC CASSVGQPTYEQYF
. TRBD1 TRBJ1-1 14 TRBV19 TGTGCCAGTAGTTTCCAGACAGGGATTACTGAAGCTTTCTTT CASSFQTGITEAFF
. . TRBJ1-2 14 TRBV19 TGTGCCAGTAGTATAGTTGAGCTGAGCGGTGGCTACACCTTC CASSIVELSGGYTF
. . TRBJ1-5 15 TRBV28 TGTGCCAGCAGTTTTCGGGGTAATAGCAATCAGCCCCAGCATTTT CASSFRGNSNQPQHF
. TRBD2 TRBJ2-5 17 TRBV28 TGTGCCAGCAGTCCATGGACTAGCGGGAGAAAAGTGGAGACCCAGTACTTC CASSPWTSGRKVETQYF
. . TRBJ2-1 15 TRBV5-1 TGCGCCAGCAGCCACGGGGTAGCGGAATACAATGAGCAGTTCTTC CASSHGVAEYNEQFF
. . TRBJ2-7 14 TRBV4-1 TGCGCCAGCAGCCCCTATATAGGGTCCTACGAGCAGTACTTC CASSPYIGSYEQYF
. . TRBJ2-2 13 TRBV7-9 TGTGCCAGCAGCCCCGACAGCACCGGGGAGCTGTTTTTT CASSPDSTGELFF
once . TRBJ2-7 15 TRBV6-1 TGTGCCAGCAGTGTCGGGCCCAGCGTGAATTACGAGCAGTACTTC CASSVGPSVNYEQYF
. . TRBJ1-5 15 TRBV4-1 TGCGCCAGCAGCCACAATACGGGAGATTATCAGCCCCAGCATTTT CASSHNTGDYQPQHF
few . TRBJ2-7 13 TRBV7-9 TGTGCCAGCAGCTTAGGGACTAATCTGGAGCAGTACTTC CASSLGTNLEQYF
. TRBD1 TRBJ2-2 14 TRBV7-9 TGTGCCGGCACGACAGGGGTGAACACCGGGGAGCTGTTTTTT CAGTTGVNTGELFF
. . TRBJ2-1 13 TRBV7-6 TGTGCCAGCAGCTCAAGAGAAGAGGGGGAGCAGTTCTTC CASSSREEGEQFF